Listed below are T cell receptor beta chains from one sample, sequenced in a study of blood T cells in healthy people across ages. TCRdb re-analysed the 5' RACE reads in MiXCR, keeping a single row per CDR3 protein. The repertoire holds more than 650,000 distinct CDR3 sequences, with about a fifth as singletons. The sequencing input was blood. Source of these receptors: a man aged 70-80 years in good health. CDR3s include the opening cysteine and the closing phenylalanine or tryptophan. Fields, in order: clone size, D gene, J gene, V gene, CDR3 DNA, CDR3 protein. D genes are given only for firm matches. A clone size is listed for some rows: how often the clone was seen (once, few, many), or a class if it is expanded.

>NA|NA|TRBJ2-7|TRBV11-2
TGTGCCAGCAGCCCCCTTCTCGAGCAGTACTTC
CASSPLLEQYF
>NA|TRBD2|TRBJ2-7|TRBV4-2
TGTGCCAGCAGCCAAGTTTTGGGAGCTAGCGGGGGGGCTAGCTACGAGCAGTACTTC
CASSQVLGASGGASYEQYF
>few|NA|TRBJ1-5|TRBV7-8
TGTGCCAGCAGCTTAGATAATGGGCTTGGTCAGCCCCAGCATTTT
CASSLDNGLGQPQHF
>NA|NA|TRBJ1-2|TRBV5-1
TGCGCCAGCGGACCCCTGTTGGGGGCGGAAAAGAATAACTATGGCTACACCTTC
CASGPLLGAEKNNYGYTF
>NA|NA|TRBJ2-5|TRBV7-9
TGTGCCAGCAGCTCACCACCGGGACACCCTGCGGATAAGACCCAGTACTTC
CASSSPPGHPADKTQYF
>NA|NA|TRBJ2-1|TRBV29-1
TGCAGCGTTGAATATGAGCAGTTCTTC
CSVEYEQFF
>NA|NA|TRBJ2-1|TRBV6-2/TRBV6-3
TGTGCCAGCAACAGGGTCTACCACAATGAGCAGTTCTTC
CASNRVYHNEQFF
>few|NA|TRBJ1-1|TRBV7-9
TGTGCCAGCAGCTCATTCGGGGAAATCAACACTGAAGCTTTCTTT
CASSSFGEINTEAFF
>few|NA|TRBJ1-1|TRBV5-1
TGCGCCAGCAGCCTTTTAGGGGTCCGGGCTTTCTTT
CASSLLGVRAFF
>NA|NA|TRBJ2-3|TRBV6-4
TGTGCCAGCAGTGACGGTTGGGCAGCCACAGATACGCAGTATTTT
CASSDGWAATDTQYF
>NA|TRBD1|TRBJ1-2|TRBV6-1
TGTGCCAGCAGTGAATATCCTTTGACAGGGGGCTATGGCTACACCTTC
CASSEYPLTGGYGYTF
>NA|NA|TRBJ2-3|TRBV4-1
TGCGCCAGCAGCCAAGATCTAGGAACGGGGCCGCAGGGAGGGCAGTATTTT
CASSQDLGTGPQGGQYF
>NA|NA|TRBJ1-1|TRBV5-1
TGCGCCAGCAATAAGGGGGGCGTAGGTACTGAAGCTTTCTTT
CASNKGGVGTEAFF
>NA|TRBD2|TRBJ2-5|TRBV7-6
TGTGCCAGCAGCCGGACTAGCGGGAAAGGGTGGGAGACCCAGTACTTC
CASSRTSGKGWETQYF
>many|NA|TRBJ2-2|TRBV12-3/TRBV12-4
TGTGCCAGCAGTCTAGGGGGGTCCGGGGAGCTGTTTTTT
CASSLGGSGELFF
>many|NA|TRBJ2-7|TRBV6-1
TGTGCCAGCAATCACGGAGGGACCTCCTACGAGCAGTACTTC
CASNHGGTSYEQYF
>NA|NA|TRBJ2-7|TRBV7-2
TGTGCCAGCAGCTTAGATGGCCGGAAGTACTTC
CASSLDGRKYF